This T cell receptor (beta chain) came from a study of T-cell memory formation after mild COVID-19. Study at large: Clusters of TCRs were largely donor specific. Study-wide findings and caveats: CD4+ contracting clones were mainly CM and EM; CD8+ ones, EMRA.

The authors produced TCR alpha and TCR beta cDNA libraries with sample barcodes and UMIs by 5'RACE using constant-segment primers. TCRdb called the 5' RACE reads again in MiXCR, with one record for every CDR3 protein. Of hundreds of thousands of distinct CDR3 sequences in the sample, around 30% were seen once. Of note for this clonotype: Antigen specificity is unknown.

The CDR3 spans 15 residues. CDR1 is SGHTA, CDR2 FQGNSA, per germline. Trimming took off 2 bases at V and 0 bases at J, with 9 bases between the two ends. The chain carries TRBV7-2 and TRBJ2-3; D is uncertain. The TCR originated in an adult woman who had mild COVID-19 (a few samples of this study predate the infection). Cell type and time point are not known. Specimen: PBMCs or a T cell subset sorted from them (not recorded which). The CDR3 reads CASSLSLLSTDTQYF. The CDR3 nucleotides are TGTGCCAGCAGCTTAAGCCTACTGAGCACAGATACGCAGTATTTT.